Reported below is one T cell receptor beta chain. As yet, its antigen is unknown. The sample belongs to a study of cytomegalovirus exposure and HLA in healthy donors. Overall study: Both the roughly 120 validation repertoires and the approximately 640 first-cohort repertoires used the same platform, as reported by a later analysis.

General study points: Rare sequences made up most TCRs, while some public TCRs were found in many donors. In vitro work confirmed that a few CMV-associated chains recognize CMV antigens. According to a subsequent analysis, TCR clusters from the first cohort were inclined to appear together in the roughly 110 validation repertoires.

Assay: immunoSEQ multiplex PCR; the TCRdb copy retains only in-frame clones and omits some. The sample records approximately 200,000 clones, 85% to 95% being singletons. Trimming took off 7 bases at V and 6 bases at J, with 11 bases between the two ends. The CDR3 is made up of 12 amino acids. This clonotype originated in a woman aged 18-35 years in good health and CMV-seronegative. This chain links TRBV5-3 with TRBJ2-1; maybe TRBD1 (6 bases). TRBV5-3 is an ORF for which the function is uncertain. Sequencing used PBMCs. The CDR3: CARQQGGNEQFF. The CDR3 nucleotides read TGTGCCAGACAGCAAGGGGGCAATGAGCAGTTCTTC.